The text below deals with one T cell receptor beta chain. V was clipped by 7 bases and J by 0 bases, with 9 bases between them. The CDR3 loop spans 12 amino acids. Germline-derived CDR1 and CDR2 are SQVTM and ANQGSEA. This entry belongs to a study of blood T cell repertoires in COVID-19. Profiled with immunoSEQ multiplex PCR; TCRdb holds only in-frame clones, not every one. The sample carries a few hundred thousand clones, approximately 87% recorded once. This sequence originates from a woman aged 45-60 years who had recovered from COVID-19. Sequenced sample: PBMCs or T cells enriched from blood (not recorded which). The chain couples TRBV29-1 to TRBJ1-1; no reliable D call. CDR3 DNA sequence: TGCAGCGGAGTTCGCATGAACACTGAAGCTTTCTTT. Translation gives CSGVRMNTEAFF.